The T cell receptor (beta chain) described here comes from a study of blood T cell repertoires in COVID-19. Overall study: Samples taken during acute and convalescent COVID-19 were collected in the United States, Italy and Spain. Nucleic acid was either cDNA or gDNA, and it came from T cells, B-cell-depleted T cells, or PBMCs.

Original analysis: Estimation of nucleated cell counts relied on the amplification of reference gene primers. The protocol was immunoSEQ multiplex PCR, while the TCRdb copy is restricted to in-frame clones and leaves out a portion. For V, J and clone size, that table is used; D and trimming come from the DNA. The data contain under 300,000 clones, over 75% of them singletons. CDR1 is GTSNPN and CDR2 is SVGIG in the germline V gene (reference sequence). The V end was cut by 1 base, the J end by 4 bases, with 11 bases between. The CDR3 loop spans 14 amino acids. Sequenced sample: peripheral blood. The chain uses TRBV30 and TRBJ1-3; D unclear. This TCR was sampled from a woman under 40 with acute or convalescent COVID-19. DNA of the CDR3: TGTGCCTGGAGTGCCGGGAGCTTCGGAAACACCATATATTTT. Translated: CAWSAGSFGNTIYF.